The following is a TCR beta chain sequence with its context. Its specificity is unknown. These data belong to a study of cytomegalovirus exposure and HLA in healthy donors. Study-wide results and caveats: Later analysis associated a missense DCLRE1C variant with TCR beta V- and J-gene trimming.

Trimming removed 2 bases at V and 2 bases at J, with 10 bases between. The CDR3 spans 14 residues. Germline values: CDR1 MDHEN, CDR2 SYDVKM. The PCR employed 60 Vbeta primers together with 13 Jbeta primers. Assay: immunoSEQ multiplex PCR; the TCRdb copy retains only in-frame clones and omits some. The sample contains over 110,000 clones, approximately 83% of which appear only once. The V gene is TRBV28, the J gene TRBJ2-7; no firm D call. The origin of this receptor is a male donor in good health and CMV-seronegative. The sample taken for sequencing was PBMCs. CDR3 sequence: CASSLILRTYEQYF. DNA for the CDR3: TGTGCCAGCAGTTTAATTTTGAGGACCTACGAGCAGTACTTC.